The 14 T cell receptor beta chains reported below all come from one sample, sequenced in a study of T cell repertoires in cytomegalovirus infection. From the reads, TCRdb called clonotypes with MiXCR, one entry per CDR3 protein. In the table there are approximately 490,000 distinct CDR3 sequences, about 11% of which are singletons. Sequencing was carried out using PBMCs. All receptors come from a human donor in good health (CMV status not recorded). Some clones in this sample may be carry-over from other donors' samples.

This clonotype came up many times. This chain connects TRBV28 to TRBJ2-1, with D maybe TRBD1 (6 bases). This CDR3 region has 15 residues. Per the germline V gene, CDR1 is MDHEN and CDR2 is SYDVKM. V lost 7 bases, J lost 1 base, and 14 bases lay in between. The CDR3 bases are TGTGCCAGCATCCCTCAGGGGTCGTCCTACAATGAGCAGTTCTTC. Translated: CASIPQGSSYNEQFF.

This clonotype was found many times. The J gene is TRBJ2-2, the V gene TRBV7-8; D call uncertain. Germline V gives CDR1 SGHVS, CDR2 FQNEAQ. The CDR3 consists of 16 residues. Between the trimmed V and J ends, which lost 5 bases and 0 bases, there was a span of 13 bases. CDR3 region: CASSEPEHANTGELFF. As DNA, the CDR3 is TGTGCCAGCAGCGAGCCGGAACACGCGAACACCGGGGAGCTGTTTTTT.

Many counts were recorded for this clonotype. V is TRBV6-6 and J is TRBJ2-6; TRBD2 might be the D (6 bases). V was cut by 2 bases and J by 8 bases, with 19 bases left in between. In germline, CDR1 is MNHNY, CDR2 SVGAGI (reference sequence). CDR3 length equals 17 residues. In DNA, the CDR3 is TGTGCCAGCAGTTACGAGGTCAGGCCTGGAGGGTCCAACGTCCTGACTTTC. Translated: CASSYEVRPGGSNVLTF.

This sequence joins TRBV7-9 and TRBJ1-1; D ambiguous. V was trimmed by 8 bases and J by 1 base, leaving 8 bases between them. This CDR3 region has 12 residues. In germline, CDR1 is SEHNR, CDR2 FQNEAQ (reference sequence). The CDR3 region is CASHVANTEAFF. CDR3 DNA: TGTGCCAGCCATGTGGCGAACACTGAAGCTTTCTTT.

This sequence joins TRBV11-3 and TRBJ2-1; maybe TRBD2 (6 bases). Trimming took off 5 bases at V and 7 bases at J, with 18 bases between the two ends. The length of the CDR3 is 15 residues. Germline CDR1 reads SGHNT; CDR2 reads YENEEA. The DNA of the CDR3 is TGTGCCAGCAGCCCCGGGGATACGGGGGTGAATGAGCAGTTCTTC. This translates into CASSPGDTGVNEQFF.

This clonotype was detected only a few times. CDR3 bases: TGTGCCAGCTCACCACAGACAGGGTTGAACACTGAAGCTTTCTTT. This encodes CASSPQTGLNTEAFF. V gene TRBV18 combines with J gene TRBJ1-1; the match to TRBD1 covers 7 bases. Looked up from germline, CDR1 is KGHSH and CDR2 is LQKENI. The trim removed 1 base at V and 0 bases at J, leaving 2 bases unmatched. This CDR3 comprises 15 residues.

This clonotype was observed many times. The DNA of the CDR3 is TGTGCCAGCAAGCCGACAGGGGGTAGCAAAAACATTCAGTACTTC. It is translated as CASKPTGGSKNIQYF. This sequence joins TRBV2 and TRBJ2-4; 9 nucleotides match TRBD1. This CDR3 has 15 amino acids. The V gene's germline CDR1 is SNHLY and CDR2 FYNNEI. V shed 7 bases and J 3 bases; nucleotides not matched to a gene: 7.

This clonotype appeared many times. This chain uses TRBV7-2 with TRBJ2-7, with D perhaps matching TRBD2 (5 bases). The V gene lost 0 bases and the J gene lost 2 bases, with 11 bases spanning the gap. The germline gives CDR1 SGHTA, CDR2 FQGNSA. CDR3 size: 15 residues. The CDR3 is CASSLAGRGAYEQYF. CDR3 bases: TGTGCCAGCAGCTTAGCAGGACGGGGAGCCTACGAGCAGTACTTC.

V gene TRBV20-1 combines with J gene TRBJ1-3; 9 nucleotides agree with TRBD1. V was clipped by 5 bases and J by 10 bases; unmatched bases: 6. Germline lookup yields CDR1 DFQATT and CDR2 SNEGSKA (reference sequence). This CDR3 contains 12 residues. The CDR3 DNA follows: TGCAGTGCTCTACGACAGGGGGTGACCATATATTTT. Protein product: CSALRQGVTIYF.

This clonotype was observed at least ten times. The CDR3 sequence: CASSPHSPGNEQFF. The CDR3 DNA reads as TGTGCCAGCAGCCCTCACTCTCCTGGGAATGAGCAGTTCTTC. V and J are TRBV4-2 and TRBJ2-1; no reliable D call. The germline gives CDR1 LGHNA, CDR2 YNFKEQ. The CDR3 spans 14 residues. V lost 4 bases to trimming and J lost 7 bases, with 14 bases between them.

This clonotype was recorded many times. The chain employs TRBV5-6 and TRBJ2-3; D gene uncertain. This CDR3 has 14 amino acids. Trimming stripped 4 bases from V and 9 bases from J, with 18 bases between. Germline V lookup: CDR1 SGHDT, CDR2 YYEEEE. Here the CDR3 reads CASSPRVTRLTQYF. The DNA of the CDR3 is TGTGCCAGCAGCCCTCGGGTCACCCGATTAACGCAGTATTTT.

This chain links TRBV24-1 with TRBJ2-1; D is uncertain. This CDR3 spans 16 amino acids. Germline loops: CDR1 KGHDR, CDR2 SFDVKD. The V gene lost 4 bases and the J gene lost 5 bases, with 17 bases spanning the gap. CDR3 bases: TGTGCCACCAGTGAGTTCCCTGTCAAGGAAAACAATGAGCAGTTCTTC. Encoded protein: CATSEFPVKENNEQFF.

This clonotype was detected ten times or more. The chain recombines TRBV6-1 with TRBJ1-5; 11 positions match TRBD1. V lost 8 bases to trimming and J lost 7 bases; unmatched junction nucleotides: 16. The CDR3 loop spans 17 amino acids. From germline, CDR1 is MNHNS and CDR2 SASEGT. The DNA for the CDR3 is TGTGCCAGCCGCTCCTCCGGGACAGGGGGTTTTAAGCAGCCCCAGCATTTT. This codes for CASRSSGTGGFKQPQHF.

This clonotype was counted ten times or more. V usage is TRBV30 and J usage is TRBJ2-1, with 10 bases that match TRBD2. The J segment lost 9 bases and the V segment lost 0 bases, leaving 8 bases of the junction unmatched. Per the germline V gene, CDR1 is GTSNPN and CDR2 is SVGIG (reference sequence). The CDR3 has 15 amino acids. The CDR3, as DNA: TGTGCCTGGAGTGTACTTTCGGGACTAGCGATTGAGCAGTTCTTC. Translation gives CAWSVLSGLAIEQFF.